The TCR beta chain under discussion was sequenced for a study of T cells in Graves' hyperthyroidism and ophthalmopathy. Study at large: At initial diagnosis, before any treatment had begun, peripheral blood was obtained. Study-wide points: Blood also contained most expanded thyroid clonotypes above 0.001.

RNA transcripts were the template for amplifying TCR beta CDR3 regions. First-round RT-PCR with HTBI primers amplified the TCR CDR3 region. TCRdb re-analysed the multiplex PCR reads in MiXCR, keeping a single row per CDR3 protein. The sample lists approximately 320,000 distinct CDR3 sequences, roughly 17% seen once, with around 34% in the top ten. This CDR3 has 12 residues. Trimming left V 0 bases short and J 7 bases short, with 7 bases between. CDR1 is SGDLS and CDR2 is YYNGEE in the germline V gene. Of note for this clonotype: Its antigen is unidentified.

If no ophthalmopathy progression occurred within 18 months, Graves' hyperthyroidism was stable. Specimen: blood. The rearrangement joins TRBV9 to TRBJ1-1, with D maybe TRBD1 (6 bases). The sequence was collected from a young man with Graves' hyperthyroidism. CDR3 coding DNA: TGTGCCAGCAGCGTAGAGGACAGTGAAGCTTTCTTT. It translates to CASSVEDSEAFF.